This T cell receptor (beta chain) emerged from a study of T-cell reconstitution after alpha-beta-depleted transplantation in children. The library targeted TCRbeta and was prepared with unique molecular identifiers. TCRdb processed the PCR reads anew with MiXCR; each CDR3 protein has one entry. The sample lists roughly 200,000 distinct CDR3 sequences, approximately 11% occurring once. Overall study results and limits: Newly generated T cells supplied most T-cell counts and diversity one year post-transplant. The study traced high day-60 TCRbeta diversity in some patients to surviving recipient T cells and thymic progenitors. After transplant, at about two months, alpha-beta T cells were reportedly derived from several hundred expanded graft clones.

CDR3 length: 15 residues. V was shortened by 0 bases and J by 3 bases, with 12 bases between the two germline ends. CDR1 is MNHEY and CDR2 is SVGAGI in the germline V gene. Notes on this clonotype: Its antigen is not known.

The V and J genes are TRBV6-5 and TRBJ2-7; possibly TRBD1 or TRBD2 for D (6 bases each). The sample was PBMCs, taken before TCRalphabeta/CD19-depleted stem cell transplant. The TCR was taken from a child less than two years old with acute myeloid leukemia, due to receive a stem cell transplant. CDR3 protein: CASSYSGRGGYEQYF. DNA for the CDR3: TGTGCCAGCAGTTACTCCGGGAGAGGGGGCTACGAGCAGTACTTC.